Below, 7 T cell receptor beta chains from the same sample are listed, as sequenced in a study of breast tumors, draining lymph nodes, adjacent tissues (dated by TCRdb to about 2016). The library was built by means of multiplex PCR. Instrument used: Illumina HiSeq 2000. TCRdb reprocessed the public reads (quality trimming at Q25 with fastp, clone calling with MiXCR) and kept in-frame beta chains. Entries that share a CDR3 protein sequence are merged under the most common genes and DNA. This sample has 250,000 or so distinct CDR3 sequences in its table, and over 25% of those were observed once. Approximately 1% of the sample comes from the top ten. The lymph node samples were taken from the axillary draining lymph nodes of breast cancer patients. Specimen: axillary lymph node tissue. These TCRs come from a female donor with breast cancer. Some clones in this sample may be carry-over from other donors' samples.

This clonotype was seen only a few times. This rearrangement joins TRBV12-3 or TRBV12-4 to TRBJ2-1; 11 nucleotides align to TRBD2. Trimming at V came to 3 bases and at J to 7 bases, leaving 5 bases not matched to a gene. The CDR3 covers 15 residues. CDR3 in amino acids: CASSFLAGGGNEQFF. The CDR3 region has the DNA TGTGCCAGCAGTTTCTTAGCGGGAGGGGGTAATGAGCAGTTCTTC.

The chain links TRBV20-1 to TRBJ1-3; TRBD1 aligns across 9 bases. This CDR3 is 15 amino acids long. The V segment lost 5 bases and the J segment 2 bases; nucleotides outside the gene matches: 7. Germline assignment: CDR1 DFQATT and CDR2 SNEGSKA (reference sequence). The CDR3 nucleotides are TGCAGTGCTCCTAAACAGGGGGCGGCTGGAAACACCATATATTTT. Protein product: CSAPKQGAAGNTIYF.

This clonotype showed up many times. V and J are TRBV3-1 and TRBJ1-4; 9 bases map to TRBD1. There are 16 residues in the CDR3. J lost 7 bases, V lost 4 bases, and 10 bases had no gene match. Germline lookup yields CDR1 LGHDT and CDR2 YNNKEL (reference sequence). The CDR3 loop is CASSPLWTGAREKLFF. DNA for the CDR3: TGTGCCAGCAGCCCGTTATGGACAGGGGCACGTGAAAAACTGTTTTTT.

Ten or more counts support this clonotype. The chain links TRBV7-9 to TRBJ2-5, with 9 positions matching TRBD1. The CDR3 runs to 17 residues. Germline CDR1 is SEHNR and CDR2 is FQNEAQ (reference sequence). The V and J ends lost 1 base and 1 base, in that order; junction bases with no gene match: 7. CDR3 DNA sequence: TGTGCCAGCAGCTTAGGGTGGGACAGGGAAATCCAAGAGACCCAGTACTTC. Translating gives CASSLGWDREIQETQYF.

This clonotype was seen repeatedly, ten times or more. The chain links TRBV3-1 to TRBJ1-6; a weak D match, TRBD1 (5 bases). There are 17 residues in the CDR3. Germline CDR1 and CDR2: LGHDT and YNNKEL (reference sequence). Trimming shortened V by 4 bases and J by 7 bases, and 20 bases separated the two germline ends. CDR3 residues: CASSPIPGGFENSPLHF. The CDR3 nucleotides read TGTGCCAGCAGCCCGATCCCGGGGGGATTCGAAAATTCACCCCTCCACTTT.

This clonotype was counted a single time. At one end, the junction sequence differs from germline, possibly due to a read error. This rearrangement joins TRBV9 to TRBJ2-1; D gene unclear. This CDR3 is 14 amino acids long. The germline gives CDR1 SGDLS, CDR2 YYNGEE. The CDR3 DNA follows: TGTGCCAGCAGCGTCGCACCAGATTACAATGAGCAGTCCTTC. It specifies CASSVAPDYNEQSF.

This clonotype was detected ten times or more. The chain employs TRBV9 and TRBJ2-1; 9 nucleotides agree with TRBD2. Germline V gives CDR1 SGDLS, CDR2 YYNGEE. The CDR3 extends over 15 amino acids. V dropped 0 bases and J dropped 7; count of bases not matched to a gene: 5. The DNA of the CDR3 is TGTGCCAGCAGCGTAGCCGGGACTAGCAAGAATGAGCAGTTCTTC. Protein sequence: CASSVAGTSKNEQFF.